The sequence of this T cell receptor (beta chain) was determined in a study of blood T cell repertoires in COVID-19. Per the germline V gene, CDR1 is LNHDA and CDR2 is SQIVND (reference sequence). Trimming cost V 3 bases and J 0 bases, with 11 bases left between them. This CDR3 is built from 15 residues. During active infection, Seattle patients enrolled and were then monitored through disease. Original data processing: Counts of nucleated cells, estimated from reference gene primer amplification, were obtained. TCRdb's table, derived via immunoSEQ multiplex PCR, lists solely in-frame clones and lacks some. The V and J calls and clone size are taken from that table; D and trimming were inferred from the DNA. The sample lists 80,000 to 95,000 clones; roughly 76% were seen once. This clone came up once.

This chain connects TRBV19 to TRBJ1-2, with TRBD1 as a possible D gene (6 bases). The sequencing sample was made of peripheral blood. This TCR was recovered from a man older than 75 with COVID-19, enrolled during active disease. DNA for the CDR3: TGTGCCAGTAGTATGCCAGGGGCAGCTAACTATGGCTACACCTTC. Its protein is CASSMPGAANYGYTF.